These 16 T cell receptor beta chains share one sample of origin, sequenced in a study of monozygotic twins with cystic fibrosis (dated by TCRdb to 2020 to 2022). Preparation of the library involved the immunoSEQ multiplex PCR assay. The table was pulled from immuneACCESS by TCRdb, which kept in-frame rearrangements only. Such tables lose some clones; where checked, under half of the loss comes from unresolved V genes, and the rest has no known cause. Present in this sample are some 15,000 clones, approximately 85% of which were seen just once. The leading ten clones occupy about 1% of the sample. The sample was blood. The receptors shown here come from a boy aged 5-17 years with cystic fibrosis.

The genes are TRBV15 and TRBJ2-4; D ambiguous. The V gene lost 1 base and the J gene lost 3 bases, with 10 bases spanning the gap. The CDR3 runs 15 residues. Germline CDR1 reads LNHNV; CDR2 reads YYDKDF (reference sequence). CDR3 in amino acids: CATSRARVDKNIQYF. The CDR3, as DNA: TGTGCCACCAGCAGAGCCCGAGTGGACAAAAACATTCAGTACTTC.

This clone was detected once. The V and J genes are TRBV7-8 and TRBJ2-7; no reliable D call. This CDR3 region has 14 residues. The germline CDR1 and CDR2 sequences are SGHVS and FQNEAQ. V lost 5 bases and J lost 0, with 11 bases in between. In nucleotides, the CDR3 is TGTGCCAGCAGCCTAAAACAGAGCTCCTACGAGCAGTACTTC. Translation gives CASSLKQSSYEQYF. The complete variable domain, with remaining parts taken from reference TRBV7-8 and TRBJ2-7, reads GAGVSQSPRYKVAKRGQDVALRCDPISGHVSLFWYQQALGQGPEFLTYFQNEAQLDKSGLPSDRFFAERPEGSVSTLKIQRTQQEDSAVYLCASSLKQSSYEQYFGPGTRLTVT.

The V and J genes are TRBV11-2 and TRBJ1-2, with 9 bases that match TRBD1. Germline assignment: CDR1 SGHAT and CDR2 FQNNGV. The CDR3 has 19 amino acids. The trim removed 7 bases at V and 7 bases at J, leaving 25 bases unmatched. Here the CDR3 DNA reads TGTGCCAGCACCAAACCGCCGGGAGACAGGGGGTTGGAAGGAAGTGGCTACACCTTC. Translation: CASTKPPGDRGLEGSGYTF.

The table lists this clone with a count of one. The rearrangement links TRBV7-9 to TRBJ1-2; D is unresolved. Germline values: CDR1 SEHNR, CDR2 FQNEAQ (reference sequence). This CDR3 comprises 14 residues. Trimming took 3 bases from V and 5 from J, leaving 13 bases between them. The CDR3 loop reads CASSFPDGHYGYTF. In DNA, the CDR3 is TGTGCCAGCAGCTTTCCTGACGGTCATTATGGCTACACCTTC.

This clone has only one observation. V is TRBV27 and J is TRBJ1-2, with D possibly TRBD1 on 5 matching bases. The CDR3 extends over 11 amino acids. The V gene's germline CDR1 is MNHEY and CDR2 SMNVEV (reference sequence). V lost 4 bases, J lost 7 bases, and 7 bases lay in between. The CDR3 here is CASSSGGGYTF. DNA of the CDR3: TGTGCCAGCAGTTCGGGGGGTGGCTACACCTTC.

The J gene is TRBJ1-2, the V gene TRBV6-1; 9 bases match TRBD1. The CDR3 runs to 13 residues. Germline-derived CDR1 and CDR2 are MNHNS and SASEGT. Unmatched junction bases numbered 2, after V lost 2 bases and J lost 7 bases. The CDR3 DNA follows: TGTGCCAGCAGTGAAACAGGGGGCACTGGCTACACCTTC. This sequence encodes CASSETGGTGYTF.

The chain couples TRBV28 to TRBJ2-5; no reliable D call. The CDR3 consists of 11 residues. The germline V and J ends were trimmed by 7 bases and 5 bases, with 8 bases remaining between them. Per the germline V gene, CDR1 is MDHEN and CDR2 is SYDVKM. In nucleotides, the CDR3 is TGTGCCAGCAAGTTGGAGGAGACCCAGTACTTC. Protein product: CASKLEETQYF.

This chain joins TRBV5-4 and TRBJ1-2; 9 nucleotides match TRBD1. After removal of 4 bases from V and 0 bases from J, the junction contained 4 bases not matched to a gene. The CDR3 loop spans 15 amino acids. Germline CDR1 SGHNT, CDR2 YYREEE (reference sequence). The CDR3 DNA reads TGTGCCAGCAGCGCCCGGGACAGGGCTAACTATGGCTACACCTTC. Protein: CASSARDRANYGYTF.

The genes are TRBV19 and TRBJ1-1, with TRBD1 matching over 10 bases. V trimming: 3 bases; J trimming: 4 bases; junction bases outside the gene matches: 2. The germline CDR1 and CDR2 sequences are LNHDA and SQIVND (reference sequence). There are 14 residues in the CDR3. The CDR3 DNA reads TGTGCCAGTAGTATTCGGGACAGGGGCACTGAAGCTTTCTTT. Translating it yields CASSIRDRGTEAFF.

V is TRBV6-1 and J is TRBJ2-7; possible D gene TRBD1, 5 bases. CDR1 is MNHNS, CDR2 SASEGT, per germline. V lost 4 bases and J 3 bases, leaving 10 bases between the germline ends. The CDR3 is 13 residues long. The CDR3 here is CASSVGHYYEQYF. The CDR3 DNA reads TGTGCCAGCAGTGTCGGACACTACTACGAGCAGTACTTC.

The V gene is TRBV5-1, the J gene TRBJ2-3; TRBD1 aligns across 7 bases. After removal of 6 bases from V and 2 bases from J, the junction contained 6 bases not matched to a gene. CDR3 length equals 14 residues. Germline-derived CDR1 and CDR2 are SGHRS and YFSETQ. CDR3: CASKLGQITDTQYF. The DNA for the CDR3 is TGCGCCAGCAAATTGGGACAGATCACAGATACGCAGTATTTT.

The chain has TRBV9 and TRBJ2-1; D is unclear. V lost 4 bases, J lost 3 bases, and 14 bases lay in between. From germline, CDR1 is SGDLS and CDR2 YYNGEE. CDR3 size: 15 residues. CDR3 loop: CASSTDGSYYNEQFF. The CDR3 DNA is TGTGCCAGCAGCACAGACGGTTCCTACTACAATGAGCAGTTCTTC.

CDR3: CASSGTDSAKNIQYF. The CDR3 DNA reads TGTGCCAGCAGTGGGACGGACTCAGCCAAAAACATTCAGTACTTC. The chain links TRBV6-1 to TRBJ2-4; tentatively, D is TRBD2 (5 bases). Germline V lookup: CDR1 MNHNS, CDR2 SASEGT. The CDR3 contains 15 residues. Between the trimmed V and J ends, which lost 4 bases and 0 bases, there was a span of 10 bases.

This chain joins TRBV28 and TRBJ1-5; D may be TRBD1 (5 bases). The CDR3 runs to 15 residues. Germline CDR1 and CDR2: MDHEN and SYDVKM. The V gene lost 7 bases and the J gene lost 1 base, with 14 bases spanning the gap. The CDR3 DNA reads TGTGCCAGCACCCTCCTTGAGGGGAGCAATCAGCCCCAGCATTTT. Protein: CASTLLEGSNQPQHF. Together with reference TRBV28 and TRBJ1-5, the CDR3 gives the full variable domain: DVKVTQSSRYLVKRTGEKVFLECVQDMDHENMFWYRQDPGLGLRLIYFSYDVKMKEKGDIPEGYSVSREKKERFSLILESASTNQTSMYLCASTLLEGSNQPQHFGDGTRLSIL.

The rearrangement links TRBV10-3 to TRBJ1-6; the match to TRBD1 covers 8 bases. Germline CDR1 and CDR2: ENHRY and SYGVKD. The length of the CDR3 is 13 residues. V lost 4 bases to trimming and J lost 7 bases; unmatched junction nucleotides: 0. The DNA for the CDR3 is TGTGCCATCAGTGGACAGGGGAATTCACCCCTCCACTTT. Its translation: CAISGQGNSPLHF.

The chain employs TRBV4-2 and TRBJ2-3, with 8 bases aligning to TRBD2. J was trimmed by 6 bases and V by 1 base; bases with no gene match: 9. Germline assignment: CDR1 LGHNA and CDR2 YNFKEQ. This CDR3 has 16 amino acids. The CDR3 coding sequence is TGTGCCAGCAGCCAAGGGGTAGCGGGAAGGCGGGATACGCAGTATTTT. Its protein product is CASSQGVAGRRDTQYF.